This record looks at one T cell receptor beta chain sequence and its context. Its specificity is unknown. This sample was taken from a study of a mutant IDH1 vaccine in newly diagnosed glioma. On the study more broadly: Of treated patients, around 62% were men and 37.5% women, averaging 40.4 years. Therapy received beforehand was radiotherapy, temozolomide, or both, with most patients given both. Study-wide results and limits: Alterations occurring in top peripheral T cell clonotypes seemed unrelated to pseudoprogression.

Time point of the sample: week 11, during vaccination. Each dose of the vaccine consisted of 300 ug of mutant IDH1 20-mer peptide, with topical imiquimod. Astrocytomas that were new, WHO grade 3 or 4, IDH1-mutant and ATRX-lost were present in the donors. Measured with immunoSEQ multiplex PCR; TCRdb has only the in-frame clones, and not every one. Altogether some 60,000 clones are present, about 80% being singletons, with the ten largest covering 4.5% to 7.5%. The trim removed 4 bases at V and 0 bases at J, leaving 3 bases unmatched. The germline V gene encodes CDR1 LGHNA and CDR2 YSLEER. The CDR3 sequence is 15 residues long.

The receptor comes from a man aged 45-65 years with glioma. The sample in question was PBMCs, obtained from a glioma patient whose treatment included an IDH1 peptide vaccine. The chain uses TRBV4-3 and TRBJ2-1, with 7 positions matching TRBD2. The CDR3 nucleotides are TGCGCCAGCAGCCGGGGGGGAAGCTCCTACAATGAGCAGTTCTTC. Translating gives CASSRGGSSYNEQFF.